This is a list of T cell receptor beta chains from one sample in a study of PD-L1 blockade in urothelial cancer. TCRdb's copy holds only in-frame clones and misses some; the assay was immunoSEQ multiplex PCR. Here the sample spans more than 60,000 clones, 88% being singletons. Sequencing used PBMCs, obtained around atezolizumab (anti-PD-L1) treatment. The receptors come from a man aged 55 to 70 with urothelial cancer. CDR3s include the opening cysteine and the closing phenylalanine or tryptophan. The D gene is left open where the match is weak. For some rows the clone size is stated as once, few or many, or as a class when expanded; others skip it.

NA	12	TRBJ1-2	TRBV7-3	few	TGTGCCAGCACACAGGGCCGGGTAGGCTACACCTTC	CASTQGRVGYTF
TRBD2	16	TRBJ2-7	TRBV11-3	NA	TGTGCCAGCAGCGGAAGGACTAGCGGGGGGGCTTACGAGCAGTACTTC	CASSGRTSGGAYEQYF
TRBD2	17	TRBJ2-7	TRBV10-2	NA	TGCGCCAGCACCCCAAACCAAGCGGGGGGGCGGTCCTACGAGCAGTACTTC	CASTPNQAGGRSYEQYF
TRBD2	14	TRBJ2-2	TRBV7-3	NA	TGTGCCAGCAGCCTTGGGGAGGGGCGACTGGAGCTGTTTTTT	CASSLGEGRLELFF
TRBD2	17	TRBJ2-7	TRBV25-1	once	TGTGCCAGCAGTGAATACCCCCTAGCGGGGCGTTCCTACGAGCAGTACTTC	CASSEYPLAGRSYEQYF
TRBD1	16	TRBJ2-7	TRBV18	few	TGTGCCAGCTCACGCAACCAGGGACAGGCTCTGGGCGAGCAGTACTTC	CASSRNQGQALGEQYF
NA	15	TRBJ1-6	TRBV5-4	NA	TGTGCCAGCAGCTTGGCCGGGGGTTTAGCTCACGCCCTCCACTTT	CASSLAGGLAHALHF
NA	14	TRBJ2-7	TRBV5-1	once	TGCGCCAGCATTTCAAACCCGGGAAGTGGAGAGCAGTACTTC	CASISNPGSGEQYF
TRBD1	15	TRBJ1-6	TRBV7-3	NA	TGTGCCAGCAGCTTAATTGGACAGGGGAATTCACCCCTCCACTTT	CASSLIGQGNSPLHF
TRBD1	16	TRBJ2-7	TRBV5-6	NA	TGTGCCAGCAGCTTGGCCTGGGGACAGGGGAACTACGAGCAGTACTTC	CASSLAWGQGNYEQYF
NA	13	TRBJ1-6	TRBV6-1	NA	TGTGCCAGCAGTGAAGCGCGGGGTGGGTCCCTCCACTTT	CASSEARGGSLHF
NA	15	TRBJ2-1	TRBV2	few	TGTGCCAGCAGTGCCGGGCGGGGGCCTTACAATGAGCAGTTCTTC	CASSAGRGPYNEQFF
TRBD2	17	TRBJ2-7	TRBV12-5	NA	TGTGCTAGTGGAAAGGGAAGTAGCGGGAGGGCCCCCTACGAGCAGTACTTC	CASGKGSSGRAPYEQYF
NA	14	TRBJ1-2	TRBV12-2	NA	TGTGCAAGTCGCCTACCGGGTCGGGTAAATGGCTACACCTTC	CASRLPGRVNGYTF
TRBD1	13	TRBJ1-2	TRBV7-9	few	TGTGCCAGCAGCGCAGGGGGCGGTTATGGCTACACCTTC	CASSAGGGYGYTF
NA	14	TRBJ1-1	TRBV5-1	NA	TGCGCCAGCACCCCCGGGGGGGTAGGGACTGAAGCTTTCTTT	CASTPGGVGTEAFF
TRBD1	14	TRBJ1-1	TRBV7-2	NA	TGTGCCAGCAGCTTACAGGGGGCAAACACTGAAGCTTTCTTT	CASSLQGANTEAFF
TRBD1	14	TRBJ1-2	TRBV28	NA	TGTGCCACCCGGGACAGGGGCGTGGATCGTGGCTACACCTTC	CATRDRGVDRGYTF
TRBD2	14	TRBJ2-1	TRBV2	NA	TGTGCCAGCAGTGAACTAAGGGGCGGGGGTGAGCAGTTCTTC	CASSELRGGGEQFF
NA	16	TRBJ2-1	TRBV5-8	NA	TGTGCCAGCAGCCGACGCAGGGAAAACTCCTACAATGAGCAGTTCTTC	CASSRRRENSYNEQFF
NA	13	TRBJ2-1	TRBV7-2	NA	TGTGCCAGCAGCTTAAGACAGTACAATGAGCAGTTCTTC	CASSLRQYNEQFF
NA	15	TRBJ1-2	TRBV6-5	NA	TGTGCCAGCAGTTACTCGTACCACACTAACTATGGCTACACCTTC	CASSYSYHTNYGYTF